This TCR beta chain was sequenced in a study of blood T cells in healthy people across ages. Combining a sample-barcoded 5' primer with a J-beta primer mix, a second PCR ran for about 7 to 12 cycles. TCRdb re-called the 5' RACE reads with MiXCR, one entry per CDR3 protein. The data hold more than 550,000 distinct CDR3 sequences, with about 24% observed a single time. The germline gives CDR1 SQVTM, CDR2 ANQGSEA. The V end was cut by 4 bases, the J end by 6 bases, with 12 bases between. This CDR3 has 13 residues. The TCR sequence derives from a man between 65 and 85 years old in good health. V usage is TRBV29-1 and J usage is TRBJ1-4; the D is unclear. Sequencing used blood. This CDR3 reads CSVGTDDDEKLFF. CDR3 sequence (DNA): TGCAGCGTTGGGACGGACGATGATGAAAAACTGTTTTTT.